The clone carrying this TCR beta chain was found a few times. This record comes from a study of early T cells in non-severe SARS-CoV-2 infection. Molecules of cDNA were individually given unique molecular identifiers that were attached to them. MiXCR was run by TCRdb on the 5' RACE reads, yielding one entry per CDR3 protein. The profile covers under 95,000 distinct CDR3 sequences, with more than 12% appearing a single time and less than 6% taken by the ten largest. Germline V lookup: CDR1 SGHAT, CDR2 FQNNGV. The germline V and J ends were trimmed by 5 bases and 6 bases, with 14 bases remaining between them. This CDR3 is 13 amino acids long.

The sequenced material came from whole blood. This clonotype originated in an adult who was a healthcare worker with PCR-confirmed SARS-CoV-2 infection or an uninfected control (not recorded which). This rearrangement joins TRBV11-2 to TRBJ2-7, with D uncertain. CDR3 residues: CASSAGRFSEQYF. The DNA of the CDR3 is TGTGCCAGCAGCGCCGGACGGTTCTCCGAGCAGTACTTC.